This T cell receptor (beta chain) emerged from a study of molecular identifiers for immune sequencing clone quantification. In this sample, this clonotype turned up many times. The ends were cut back, 3 bases at V and 1 base at J, with 10 bases in the middle. Germline V gene sequence: CDR1 SGHRS, CDR2 YFSETQ. CDR3 length equals 14 residues. Input for naive CD8 libraries was roughly 17,000 to 1,100,000 sorted cells; the RNA fraction used was 10%, 30% or 50%. Bulk TCR libraries used previously described methods and listed TCR primers. MiXCR, run by TCRdb on the PCR reads, gives a single entry per CDR3 protein. The data hold 85,000 to 95,000 distinct CDR3 sequences, with roughly 19% observed a single time.

Sequencing was done on a sample of naive CD8+ T cells from blood, with Jurkat cell RNA spiked in. The subset: FACS-sorted CD8+CD4-CCR7+CD45RA+ naive T cells. This TCR was recovered from a human donor in good health. Some libraries in this study had Jurkat cell RNA spiked in. This chain uses TRBV5-1 with TRBJ1-1; unclear D gene. The CDR3 here is CASSSYTRNTEAFF. The CDR3 DNA is TGCGCCAGCAGCTCGTATACAAGGAACACTGAAGCTTTCTTT.